These 14 T cell receptor beta chains share one sample of origin, sequenced in a study of regulatory T cells in long-lasting Graves disease. Building the TCR beta libraries relied on iRepertoire HTBI primers, and CDR3 regions underwent Arm-PCR. Each CDR3 protein is one row after TCRdb ran MiXCR on the multiplex PCR reads. The table has about 610,000 distinct CDR3 sequences, roughly 16% seen once; the top ten hold around 12%. Time point in this sample: newly diagnosed GD, antithyroid drugs for less than 3 months. Extracted PBMC RNA gave rise to the TCR library. This sample also appeared in a second study, on T cells in Graves' hyperthyroidism and ophthalmopathy.

Sequencing used peripheral blood mononuclear cells (PBMCs), obtained at new diagnosis, from a patient treated with antithyroid drugs. The source of these receptors is a man younger than 30 with Graves disease.

The chain couples TRBV9 to TRBJ2-2; 7 bases fit TRBD2. Germline V gives CDR1 SGDLS, CDR2 YYNGEE. The length of the CDR3 is 16 residues. With V trimmed by 4 bases and J by 3 bases, 9 bases remained unmatched. CDR3 nucleotides: TGTGCCAGCAGCTCCCTCTCCGGGGGGTACACCGGGGAGCTGTTTTTT. Translating it yields CASSSLSGGYTGELFF.

There are a few counts of this clonotype. The rearrangement joins TRBV20-1 to TRBJ1-6, with D possibly matching TRBD1 (6 bases). The CDR3 totals 14 residues. The V gene lost 1 base and the J gene lost 9 bases, with 13 bases spanning the gap. CDR1 is DFQATT, CDR2 SNEGSKA, per germline (reference sequence). CDR3 sequence: CSARARGGTSPLHF. DNA for the CDR3: TGCAGTGCTAGAGCTCGAGGGGGGACTTCACCCCTCCACTTT.

The chain employs TRBV7-9 and TRBJ1-5, with TRBD1 as a possible D gene (5 bases). CDR3 size: 14 residues. Trimming shortened V by 6 bases and J by 6 bases, and 15 bases separated the two germline ends. In germline, CDR1 is SEHNR, CDR2 FQNEAQ (reference sequence). The CDR3 is CASSSLREGQPQHF. In nucleotides, the CDR3 is TGTGCCAGCAGTTCTCTCAGGGAAGGTCAGCCCCAGCATTTT.

Many counts were recorded for this clonotype. The rearrangement links TRBV27 to TRBJ2-1; 9 bases are a match to TRBD1. The CDR3 contains 14 residues. The ends lost 6 bases at V and 9 bases at J; junction bases unmatched: 9. Germline values: CDR1 MNHEY, CDR2 SMNVEV (reference sequence). CDR3 bases: TGTGCCAGCAGCGACAGGGGGACAGCGAGTGAGCAGTTCTTC. This sequence encodes CASSDRGTASEQFF.

This clonotype was seen only a few times. The gene calls are TRBV13 and TRBJ2-2; D tentatively fits TRBD1 or TRBD2 (5 bases each). Germline V gene data show CDR1 as PRHDT and CDR2 as FYEKMQ (reference sequence). This CDR3 is built from 14 residues. The V end lost 6 bases, the J end lost 4 bases, and 12 bases lay between the germline ends. This chain's CDR3 is CASRGERFTGELFF. The CDR3 nucleotides are TGTGCCAGCAGAGGGGAGCGTTTCACCGGGGAGCTGTTTTTT.

The V and J genes are TRBV20-1 and TRBJ2-7, with TRBD2 matching over 9 bases. The length of the CDR3 is 15 residues. V shed 3 bases, J shed 2 bases, and the junction held 8 bases outside the gene matches. Looked up from germline, CDR1 is DFQATT and CDR2 is SNEGSKA (reference sequence). This CDR3 is CSASSNLAGPYEQYF. CDR3 nucleotide sequence: TGCAGTGCTAGTAGTAATCTAGCGGGACCCTACGAGCAGTACTTC.

This chain links TRBV9 with TRBJ2-1; 14 nucleotides match TRBD2. Per the germline V gene, CDR1 is SGDLS and CDR2 is YYNGEE. Unmatched junction bases numbered 10, after V lost 3 bases and J lost 5 bases. The CDR3 consists of 18 residues. In DNA form, the CDR3 reads TGTGCCAGCAGCGGACTTTATGGGACTAGCGGGGGAAACAATGAGCAGTTCTTC. Its translation is CASSGLYGTSGGNNEQFF.

The chain joins TRBV7-9 to TRBJ2-3; 8 bases are shared with TRBD1. The CDR3 length is 17 residues. V lost 1 base, J lost 1 base, and 7 bases stayed unmatched. CDR1 is SEHNR and CDR2 is FQNEAQ in the germline V gene (reference sequence). The CDR3 DNA reads as TGTGCCAGCAGCTTAGTTTCCGGACAGGGCGGCACAGATACGCAGTATTTT. The encoded protein is CASSLVSGQGGTDTQYF. Using reference TRBV7-9 and TRBJ2-3 for the parts outside the CDR3, the full variable domain is DTGVSQNPRHKITKRGQNVTFRCDPISEHNRLYWYRQTLGQGPEFLTYFQNEAQLEKSRLLSDRFSAERPKGSFSTLEIQRTEQGDSAMYLCASSLVSGQGGTDTQYFGPGTRLTVL.

This clonotype appeared many times. The J gene is TRBJ2-1, the V gene TRBV28, with 7 nucleotides matching TRBD2. Germline values: CDR1 MDHEN, CDR2 SYDVKM. J gave up 1 base and V 6 bases, and 9 bases lay outside the gene matches. CDR3 length: 16 residues. CDR3 coding DNA: TGTGCCAGCAGGAGGTATAGGGAGGGGTCCTACAATGAGCAGTTCTTC. Its translation: CASRRYREGSYNEQFF.

This clonotype has ten or more counts. The chain uses TRBV30 and TRBJ1-2; 10 nucleotides agree with TRBD1. The CDR3 length is 14 residues. Germline CDR1 reads GTSNPN; CDR2 reads SVGIG (reference sequence). V was pared by 3 bases and J by 4 bases, with 5 bases of the junction left unmatched. CDR3 sequence: CAWRDRGTGYGYTF. The CDR3, as DNA: TGTGCCTGGAGGGACAGGGGGACGGGCTATGGCTACACCTTC.

This clonotype was seen many times. The chain carries TRBV2 and TRBJ2-3; no definite D call. This CDR3 has 12 residues. Per the germline V gene, CDR1 is SNHLY and CDR2 is FYNNEI. V lost 6 bases and J lost 2, with 6 bases in between. In DNA, the CDR3 is TGTGCCAGCAGGCCGGACACAGATACGCAGTATTTT. Protein sequence: CASRPDTDTQYF.

This clonotype was seen ten or more times. J is TRBJ1-1 and V is TRBV2; maybe TRBD1 (5 bases). The CDR3 totals 11 residues. Between the trimmed V and J ends, which lost 3 bases and 7 bases, there was a span of 6 bases. Germline loops: CDR1 SNHLY, CDR2 FYNNEI. CDR3 residues: CASSEGLEAFF. For the CDR3, the DNA is TGTGCCAGCAGTGAGGGGCTTGAAGCTTTCTTT.

The rearrangement joins TRBV19 to TRBJ2-5; possibly TRBD1 or TRBD2 for D (5 bases each). Trimming cost V 5 bases and J 3 bases, with 13 bases left between them. Germline CDR1 and CDR2: LNHDA and SQIVND (reference sequence). This CDR3 is 14 amino acids long. CDR3 nucleotides: TGTGCCAGTAGTCCCGGTAGGGGAGAAGAGACCCAGTACTTC. It translates to CASSPGRGEETQYF. The full variable domain, its missing parts supplied by reference TRBV19 and TRBJ2-5, is DGGITQSPKYLFRKEGQNVTLSCEQNLNHDAMYWYRQDPGQGLRLIYYSQIVNDFQKGDIAEGYSVSREKKESFPLTVTSAQKNPTAFYLCASSPGRGEETQYFGPGTRLLVL.

There are a few counts of this clonotype. This chain uses TRBV4-1 with TRBJ2-2; D is perhaps TRBD2 (6 bases). Per germline, CDR1 MGHRA and CDR2 YSYEKL. The CDR3 runs to 15 residues. V was clipped by 2 bases and J by 1 base, with 8 bases between them. CDR3 nucleotides: TGCGCCAGCAGCCAACAAGCGGGGAACACCGGGGAGCTGTTTTTT. Translated, it gives CASSQQAGNTGELFF.